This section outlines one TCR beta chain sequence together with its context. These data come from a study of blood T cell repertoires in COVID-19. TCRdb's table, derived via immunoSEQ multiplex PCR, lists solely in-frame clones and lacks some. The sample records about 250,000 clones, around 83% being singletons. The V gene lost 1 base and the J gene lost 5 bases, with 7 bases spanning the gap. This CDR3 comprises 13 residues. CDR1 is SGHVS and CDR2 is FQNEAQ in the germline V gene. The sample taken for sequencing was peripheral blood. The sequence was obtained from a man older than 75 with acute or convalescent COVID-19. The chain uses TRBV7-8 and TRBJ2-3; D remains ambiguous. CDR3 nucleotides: TGTGCCAGCAGCTTAGACACCCGAGATACGCAGTATTTT. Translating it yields CASSLDTRDTQYF.